One T cell receptor beta chain is described in this entry. It has no known antigen specificity. One base away there is no much larger clone; base qualities are not given. The data are from a study of T cell repertoires in cytomegalovirus infection (dated by TCRdb to the late 2010s). Study-wide context: The HLA type of each donor mattered for the analysis, because public TCR beta signatures pointed to carriage of CMV infection along with the matching HLA type. Beyond this particular receptor, the publication reports: In both this cohort and an independent approximately 370-donor cohort, the cumulative frequency of public TCR beta family members distinguished carriers of CMV infection plus the relevant HLA type. The ex vivo response was dominated by HLA-C-restricted CMV-specific TCR beta clonotypes, which also provided the single most frequent clonotype in two of eight donors.

Sequencing instrument: Illumina HiSeq 1500. The public sequencing data were trimmed at Q25 with fastp and processed into clonotypes with MiXCR by TCRdb, which kept only in-frame beta chains. Rows are combined by CDR3 protein, so each entry shows the most common genes and DNA. A total of about 740,000 distinct CDR3 sequences appear in this sample, roughly 36% of them only once. The ten largest clones take up around 2.8% of the sample. V is trimmed back by 1 base and J by 0 bases, and the junction contains 11 bases that no gene match accounts for. The CDR1 and CDR2 encoded by the germline V gene (reference sequence) are DFQATT and SNEGSKA. The CDR3 runs 19 residues from the cysteine to the phenylalanine. Kept here is only the CDR3 DNA, which spans 57 bases and is read in frame from base 1.

The sequence came from a human donor in good health (CMV status not recorded). Some clones in this sample may be carry-over from other donors' samples. Recombination joined TRBV20-1 with TRBJ2-1; the central 11 bases match TRBD2. The sequencing sample was made of PBMCs. The sequenced DNA is TGCAGTGCTAGAGCCCTAGGACTAGCGGGCAAGAGCTCCTACAATGAGCAGTTCTTC. The resulting protein is CSARALGLAGKSSYNEQFF.